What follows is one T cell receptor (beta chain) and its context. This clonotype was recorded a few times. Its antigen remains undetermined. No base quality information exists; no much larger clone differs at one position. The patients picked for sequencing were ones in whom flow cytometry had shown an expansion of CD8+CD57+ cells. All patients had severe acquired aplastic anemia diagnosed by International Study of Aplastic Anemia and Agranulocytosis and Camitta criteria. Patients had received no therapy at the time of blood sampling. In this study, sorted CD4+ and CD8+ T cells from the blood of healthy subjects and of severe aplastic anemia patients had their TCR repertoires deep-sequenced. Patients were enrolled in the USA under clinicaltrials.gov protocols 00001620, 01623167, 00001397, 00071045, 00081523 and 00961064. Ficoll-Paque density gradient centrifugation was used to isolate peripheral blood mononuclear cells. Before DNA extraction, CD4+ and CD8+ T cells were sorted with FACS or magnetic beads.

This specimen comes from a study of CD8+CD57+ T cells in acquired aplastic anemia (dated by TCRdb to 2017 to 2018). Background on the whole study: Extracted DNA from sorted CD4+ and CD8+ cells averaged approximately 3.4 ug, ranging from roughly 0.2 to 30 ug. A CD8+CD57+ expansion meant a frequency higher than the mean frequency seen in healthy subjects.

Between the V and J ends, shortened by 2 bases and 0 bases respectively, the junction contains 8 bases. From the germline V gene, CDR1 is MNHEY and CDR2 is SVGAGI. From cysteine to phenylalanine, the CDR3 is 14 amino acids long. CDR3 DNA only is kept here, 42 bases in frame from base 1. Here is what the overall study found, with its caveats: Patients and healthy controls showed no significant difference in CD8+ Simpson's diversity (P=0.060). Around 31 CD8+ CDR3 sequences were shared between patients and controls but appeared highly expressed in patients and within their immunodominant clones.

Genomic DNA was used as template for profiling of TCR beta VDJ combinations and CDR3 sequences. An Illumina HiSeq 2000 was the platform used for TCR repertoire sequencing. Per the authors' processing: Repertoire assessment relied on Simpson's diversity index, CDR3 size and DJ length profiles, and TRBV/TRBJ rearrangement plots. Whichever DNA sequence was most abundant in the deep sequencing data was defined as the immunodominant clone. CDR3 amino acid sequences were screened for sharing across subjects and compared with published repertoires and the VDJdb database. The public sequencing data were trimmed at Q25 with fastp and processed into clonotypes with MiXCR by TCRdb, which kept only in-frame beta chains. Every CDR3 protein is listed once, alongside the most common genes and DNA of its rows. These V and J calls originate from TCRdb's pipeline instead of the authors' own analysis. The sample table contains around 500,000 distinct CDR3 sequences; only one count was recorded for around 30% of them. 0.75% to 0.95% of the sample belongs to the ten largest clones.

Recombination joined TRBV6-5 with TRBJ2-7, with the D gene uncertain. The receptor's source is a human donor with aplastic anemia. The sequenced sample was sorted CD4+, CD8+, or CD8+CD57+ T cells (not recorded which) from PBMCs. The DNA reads TGTGCCAGCAGTTACCTCGGACGCTCCTACGAGCAGTACTTC. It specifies CASSYLGRSYEQYF.